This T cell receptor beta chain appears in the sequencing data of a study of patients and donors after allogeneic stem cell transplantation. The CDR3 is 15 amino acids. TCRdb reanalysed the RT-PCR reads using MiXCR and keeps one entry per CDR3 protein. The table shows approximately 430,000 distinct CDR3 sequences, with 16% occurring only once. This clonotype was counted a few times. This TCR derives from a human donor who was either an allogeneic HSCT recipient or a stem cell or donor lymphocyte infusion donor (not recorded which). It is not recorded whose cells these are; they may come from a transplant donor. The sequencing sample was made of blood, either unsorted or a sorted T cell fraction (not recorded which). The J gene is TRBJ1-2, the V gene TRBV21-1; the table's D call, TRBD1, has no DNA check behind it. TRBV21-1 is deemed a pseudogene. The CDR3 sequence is CASSKQGAEGGGYTF. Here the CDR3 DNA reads TGTGCCAGCAGCAAACAGGGGGCGGAAGGAGGTGGCTACACCTTC.